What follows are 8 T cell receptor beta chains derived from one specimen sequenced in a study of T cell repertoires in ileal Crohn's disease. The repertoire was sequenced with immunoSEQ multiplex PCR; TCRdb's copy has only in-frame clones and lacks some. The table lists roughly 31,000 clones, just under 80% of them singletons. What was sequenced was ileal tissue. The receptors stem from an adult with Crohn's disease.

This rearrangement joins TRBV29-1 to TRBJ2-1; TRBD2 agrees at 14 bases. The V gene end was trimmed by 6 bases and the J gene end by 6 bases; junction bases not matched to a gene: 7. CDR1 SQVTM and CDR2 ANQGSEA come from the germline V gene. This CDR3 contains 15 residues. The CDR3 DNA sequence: TGCAGCGTGTATGGGGGACTAGCGGGAGCCAATGAGCAGTTCTTC. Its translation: CSVYGGLAGANEQFF.

This CDR3 reads CASTTGGTDTQYF. In nucleotides, the CDR3 is TGCGCCAGCACGACGGGGGGAACAGATACGCAGTATTTT. The rearrangement uses TRBV5-1 and TRBJ2-3, with TRBD2 matching 7 bases. CDR1 SGHRS and CDR2 YFSETQ come from the germline V gene. V was clipped by 6 bases and J by 3 bases; unmatched bases: 4. The CDR3 loop spans 13 amino acids.

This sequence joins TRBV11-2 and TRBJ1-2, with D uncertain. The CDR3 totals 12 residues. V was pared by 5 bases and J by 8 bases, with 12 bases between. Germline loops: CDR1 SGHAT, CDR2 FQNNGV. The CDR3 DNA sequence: TGTGCCAGCAGCCGCATTCTAAGCGGCTACACCTTC. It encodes CASSRILSGYTF.

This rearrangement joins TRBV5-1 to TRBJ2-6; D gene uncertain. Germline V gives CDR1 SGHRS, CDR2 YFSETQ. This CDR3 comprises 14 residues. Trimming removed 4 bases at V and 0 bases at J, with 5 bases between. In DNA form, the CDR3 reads TGCGCCAGCAGCGCGAGCTCTGGGGCCAACGTCCTGACTTTC. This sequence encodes CASSASSGANVLTF.

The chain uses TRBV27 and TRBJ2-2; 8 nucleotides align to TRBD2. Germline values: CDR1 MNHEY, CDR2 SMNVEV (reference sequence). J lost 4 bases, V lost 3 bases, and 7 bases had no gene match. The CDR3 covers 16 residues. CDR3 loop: CASSLGTSRRTGELFF. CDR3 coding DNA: TGTGCCAGCAGTTTGGGGACTAGTCGGCGCACCGGGGAGCTGTTTTTT.

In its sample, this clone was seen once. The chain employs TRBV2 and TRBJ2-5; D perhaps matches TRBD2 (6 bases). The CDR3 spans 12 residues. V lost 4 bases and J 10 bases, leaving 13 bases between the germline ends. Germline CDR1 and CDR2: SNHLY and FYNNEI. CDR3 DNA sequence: TGTGCCAGCAGTGTGGAACCCGGGGGCCAGTACTTC. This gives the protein CASSVEPGGQYF.

The CDR3 region has the DNA TGTGCCAGTAGTGTACCTCCTCCCACGGGGGGGCCGGGAGCTTTCTTT. Protein: CASSVPPPTGGPGAFF. The chain couples TRBV19 to TRBJ1-1; maybe TRBD1 (6 bases). The V end lost 5 bases, the J end lost 10 bases, and 26 bases lay between the germline ends. Germline V gives CDR1 LNHDA, CDR2 SQIVND (reference sequence). The CDR3 loop spans 16 amino acids. Full variable domain (rest looked up from reference TRBV19 and TRBJ1-1): DGGITQSPKYLFRKEGQNVTLSCEQNLNHDAMYWYRQDPGQGLRLIYYSQIVNDFQKGDIAEGYSVSREKKESFPLTVTSAQKNPTAFYLCASSVPPPTGGPGAFFGQGTRLTVV.

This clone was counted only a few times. CDR3 sequence: CASSRDNQETQYF. Written as DNA, the CDR3 is TGCGCCAGCAGTCGGGACAACCAAGAGACCCAGTACTTC. The rearrangement uses TRBV23-1 and TRBJ2-5; maybe TRBD1 (6 bases). TRBV23-1 has ORF status, its function being uncertain. V was trimmed by 4 bases and J by 0 bases, leaving 6 bases between them. There are 13 residues in the CDR3.